This T cell receptor beta chain was found in a study of blood T cell repertoires in COVID-19. Germline V gene data show CDR1 as KGHDR and CDR2 as SFDVKD. The CDR3 runs to 12 residues. Trimming at V came to 5 bases and at J to 7 bases, leaving 0 bases not matched to a gene. TCRdb keeps only in-frame clones here, not all; method: immunoSEQ multiplex PCR. The sample lists roughly 150,000 clones; 85% to 90% were seen once. Sequenced input: peripheral blood. The TCR was taken from a woman over 75 with COVID-19, enrolled during active disease. The V gene is TRBV24-1, the J gene TRBJ1-1, with TRBD1 matching over 10 bases. DNA of the CDR3: TGTGCCACCAGTGGGACAGGGGGTGAAGCTTTCTTT. This gives the protein CATSGTGGEAFF.